The 13 T cell receptor beta chains in this list originate from one sample, sequenced in a study of Graves' ophthalmopathy and Graves' hyperthyroidism. Amplification targeted the TCR beta CDR3 regions, with RNA transcripts as the source material. Scientists carried out first-round RT-PCR using HTBI primers and then a second-round multiplex PCR. TCRdb re-called the multiplex PCR reads through MiXCR, storing one row per CDR3 protein. The sample records 45,000 to 60,000 distinct CDR3 sequences, approximately 52% being singletons. The sequencing sample was made of peripheral blood. These TCRs come from an adult woman with Graves' ophthalmopathy.

In its sample, this clonotype was seen once. A much bigger clone sits one base away, suggesting this may be a read error. The rearrangement joins TRBV27 to TRBJ1-1; 9 bases fit TRBD1. There are 12 residues in the CDR3. From germline, CDR1 is MNHEY and CDR2 SMNVEV (reference sequence). The CDR3 here is CVSSPDRGRAFF. For the CDR3, the DNA is TGTGTCAGCAGTCCCGACAGGGGGAGAGCTTTCTTT.

This clonotype was observed at least ten times. V gene TRBV19 combines with J gene TRBJ2-7, with 7 positions matching TRBD1. The length of the CDR3 is 14 residues. CDR1 is LNHDA and CDR2 is SQIVND in the germline V gene (reference sequence). The V gene end was trimmed by 4 bases and the J gene end by 3 bases; junction bases not matched to a gene: 6. The CDR3 here is CASSSEGQLYEQYF. The CDR3 DNA sequence: TGTGCCAGTAGTAGCGAGGGACAGCTCTACGAGCAGTACTTC.

This clonotype was counted many times. The chain joins TRBV9 to TRBJ2-3; 9 bases match TRBD2. Germline assignment: CDR1 SGDLS and CDR2 YYNGEE. V shed 0 bases and J 3 bases; nucleotides not matched to a gene: 5. CDR3 length: 16 residues. CDR3 nucleotide sequence: TGTGCCAGCAGCGTAGATGCGGCGGGAGGGACAGATACGCAGTATTTT. This encodes CASSVDAAGGTDTQYF.

The rearrangement joins TRBV7-3 to TRBJ2-7, with TRBD2 identical over 16 bases. V shed 5 bases and J 3 bases; nucleotides not matched to a gene: 10. Per the germline V gene, CDR1 is SGHTA and CDR2 is FQGTGA. The CDR3 extends over 18 amino acids. The CDR3 loop is CASSPGTSGRARIYEQYF. The CDR3 DNA reads as TGTGCCAGCAGCCCCGGGACTAGCGGGAGGGCAAGGATCTACGAGCAGTACTTC.

This clonotype came up many times. The V call is TRBV7-8, the J call TRBJ2-3; possibly TRBD1 for D (6 bases). Deletions cut 2 bases from V and 6 bases from J, with 15 bases between. The germline V gene has CDR1 SGHVS and CDR2 FQNEAQ. This CDR3 has 15 amino acids. The CDR3 DNA reads as TGTGCCAGCAGCTTATTGACCAATCAGGGGGATACGCAGTATTTT. Translated, it gives CASSLLTNQGDTQYF.

CDR3 protein: CATSDSTGGKLFF. The CDR3 DNA reads TGTGCCACCAGTGATTCTACGGGAGGAAAACTGTTTTTT. The chain couples TRBV24-1 to TRBJ1-4; D gene ambiguous. The CDR3 contains 13 residues. Trimming took off 2 bases at V and 10 bases at J, with 10 bases between the two ends. Germline CDR1 is KGHDR and CDR2 is SFDVKD.

This clonotype was recorded many times. J is TRBJ1-5 and V is TRBV7-2, with D possibly TRBD1 on 6 matching bases. The CDR3 covers 15 residues. Trimming removed 1 base at V and 2 bases at J, with 9 bases between. The germline V gene has CDR1 SGHTA and CDR2 FQGNSA. Here the CDR3 DNA reads TGTGCCAGCAGCTTAGTCAGGGGTGGCAATCAGCCCCAGCATTTT. This translates into CASSLVRGGNQPQHF.

The rearrangement joins TRBV9 to TRBJ1-1, with D unclear. The V end lost 3 bases, the J end lost 7 bases, and 19 bases lay between the germline ends. This CDR3 has 15 amino acids. The germline CDR1 and CDR2 sequences are SGDLS and YYNGEE. The CDR3 region has the DNA TGTGCCAGCAGCGGGGATCTAGCGGGAGATATTGAAGCTTTCTTT. The encoded protein is CASSGDLAGDIEAFF.

This clonotype occurred many times. The V and J genes are TRBV7-2 and TRBJ2-2, with a tentative D call TRBD2 (6 bases). CDR3 length: 17 residues. In germline, CDR1 is SGHTA, CDR2 FQGNSA. V was clipped by 1 base and J by 4 bases, with 16 bases between them. The chain's CDR3 is CASSLVAGPGGTGELFF. CDR3 in DNA: TGTGCCAGCAGCTTAGTTGCGGGCCCCGGGGGCACCGGGGAGCTGTTTTTT.

Many counts were recorded for this clonotype. The chain is built from TRBV6-5 and TRBJ1-5; tentatively, D is TRBD1 (5 bases). The CDR3 extends over 17 amino acids. Germline V lookup: CDR1 MNHEY, CDR2 SVGAGI. Trimming left V 6 bases short and J 6 bases short, with 24 bases between. The CDR3 DNA reads TGTGCCAGCAGCAGGGCGGGGTTTAGGGCATCTAGTCAGCCCCAGCATTTT. This gives the protein CASSRAGFRASSQPQHF.

The chain combines TRBV7-8 with TRBJ2-3; 9 bases agree with TRBD2. The germline CDR1 and CDR2 sequences are SGHVS and FQNEAQ. Germline trimming cut 3 bases from V and 2 bases from J; bases unmatched to any gene: 12. The CDR3 loop spans 18 amino acids. DNA for the CDR3: TGTGCCAGCAGCTTCAGTCCTGGGACTAGCAGGGACACAGATACGCAGTATTTT. It specifies CASSFSPGTSRDTDTQYF.

The chain is built from TRBV2 and TRBJ1-2; 9 bases agree with TRBD1. Per germline, CDR1 SNHLY and CDR2 FYNNEI. This CDR3 contains 15 residues. V shed 5 bases, J shed 4 bases, and the junction held 8 bases outside the gene matches. CDR3 coding DNA: TGTGCCAGCAGTTCCTCGGGACAGGGTGTCTATGGCTACACCTTC. It is translated as CASSSSGQGVYGYTF.

This clonotype was counted at least ten times. This may arise from a read error, as a much more abundant clone is one base away. In DNA form, the CDR3 reads TGTGCCGGCAGCCTGGCGGGCGGGACCTACGAGCAGTACTTC. Encoded protein: CAGSLAGGTYEQYF. This rearrangement joins TRBV12-3 or TRBV12-4 to TRBJ2-7, with D tentatively TRBD2 (6 bases). CDR3 length equals 14 residues.